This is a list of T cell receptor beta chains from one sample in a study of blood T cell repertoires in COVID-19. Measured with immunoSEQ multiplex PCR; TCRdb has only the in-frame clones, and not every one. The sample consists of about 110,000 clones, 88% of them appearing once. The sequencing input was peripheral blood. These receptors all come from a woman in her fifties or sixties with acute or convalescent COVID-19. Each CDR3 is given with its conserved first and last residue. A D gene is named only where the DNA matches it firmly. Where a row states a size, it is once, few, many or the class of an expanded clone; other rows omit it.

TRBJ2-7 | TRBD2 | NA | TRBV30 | CAWKRGGSHPYEQYF | TGTGCCTGGAAGAGGGGCGGGAGTCATCCCTACGAGCAGTACTTC
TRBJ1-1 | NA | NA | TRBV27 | CASNRGVGGRNTEAFF | TGTGCCAGCAACCGGGGCGTGGGAGGGCGGAACACTGAAGCTTTCTTT
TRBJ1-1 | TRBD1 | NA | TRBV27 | CASSGRQGPFF | TGTGCCAGCAGTGGCCGACAGGGACCTTTCTTT
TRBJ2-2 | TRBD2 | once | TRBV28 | CASSLSTSGGTGELFF | TGTGCCAGCAGTTTATCTACTAGCGGGGGCACCGGGGAGCTGTTTTTT
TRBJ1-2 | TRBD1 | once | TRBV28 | CASSMTGGYGYTF | TGTGCCAGCAGTATGACAGGGGGCTATGGCTACACCTTC
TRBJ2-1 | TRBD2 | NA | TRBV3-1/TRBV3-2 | CASSPQLALLRNEQFF | TGTGCCAGCAGCCCGCAACTAGCGCTTTTGCGTAATGAGCAGTTCTTC
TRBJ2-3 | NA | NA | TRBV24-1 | CATRSPGRTDTQYF | TGTGCCACCAGGTCCCCAGGCCGCACAGATACGCAGTATTTT
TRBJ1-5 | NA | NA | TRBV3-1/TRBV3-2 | CASSRKRDSNQPQHF | TGTGCCAGCAGCCGCAAGAGGGATAGCAATCAGCCCCAGCATTTT
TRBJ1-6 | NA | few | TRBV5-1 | CASRLEGGSPLHF | TGCGCCAGCAGGTTGGAGGGGGGGTCACCCCTCCACTTT
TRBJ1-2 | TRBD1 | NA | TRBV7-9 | CASSPGQFYGYTF | TGTGCCAGCAGCCCGGGACAGTTCTATGGCTACACCTTC
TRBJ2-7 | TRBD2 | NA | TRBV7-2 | CASSLVAGGRSSYEQYF | TGTGCCAGCAGCTTAGTTGCGGGAGGGAGGAGCTCCTACGAGCAGTACTTC
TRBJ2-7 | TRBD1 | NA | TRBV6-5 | CASSYSPTGGDEQYF | TGTGCCAGCAGTTACTCGCCGACAGGGGGAGACGAGCAGTACTTC
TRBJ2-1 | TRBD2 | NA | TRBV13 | CASSQGLAGYNEQFF | TGTGCCAGCAGCCAGGGACTAGCGGGATACAATGAGCAGTTCTTC
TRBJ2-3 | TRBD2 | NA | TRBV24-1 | CATSDDQAGGPSTDTQYF | TGTGCCACCAGTGACGACCAAGCGGGAGGGCCTAGCACAGATACGCAGTATTTT
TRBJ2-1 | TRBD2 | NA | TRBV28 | CASSSNLAGSYNEQFF | TGTGCCAGCAGTTCCAATCTAGCGGGTAGCTACAATGAGCAGTTCTTC
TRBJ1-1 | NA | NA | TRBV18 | CASSPDRKNTEAFF | TGTGCCAGCTCACCAGACAGGAAGAACACTGAAGCTTTCTTT
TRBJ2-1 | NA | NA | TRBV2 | CASRKRRNGEQFF | TGTGCCAGCAGGAAAAGGCGGAACGGTGAGCAGTTCTTC